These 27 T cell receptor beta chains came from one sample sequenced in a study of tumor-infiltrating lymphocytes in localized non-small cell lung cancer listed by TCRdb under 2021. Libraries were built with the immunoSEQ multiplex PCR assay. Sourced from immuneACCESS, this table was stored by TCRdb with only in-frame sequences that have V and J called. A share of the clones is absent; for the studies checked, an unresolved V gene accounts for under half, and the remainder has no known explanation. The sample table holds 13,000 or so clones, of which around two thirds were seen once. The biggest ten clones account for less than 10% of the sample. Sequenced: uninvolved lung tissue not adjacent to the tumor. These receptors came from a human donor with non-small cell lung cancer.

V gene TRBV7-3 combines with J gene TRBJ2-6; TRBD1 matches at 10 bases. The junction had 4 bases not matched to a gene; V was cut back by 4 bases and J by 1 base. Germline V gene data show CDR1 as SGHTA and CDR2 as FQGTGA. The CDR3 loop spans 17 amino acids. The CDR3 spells CASSSGTGESGANVLTF. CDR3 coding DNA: TGTGCCAGCAGCTCCGGGACAGGGGAATCTGGGGCCAACGTCCTGACTTTC.

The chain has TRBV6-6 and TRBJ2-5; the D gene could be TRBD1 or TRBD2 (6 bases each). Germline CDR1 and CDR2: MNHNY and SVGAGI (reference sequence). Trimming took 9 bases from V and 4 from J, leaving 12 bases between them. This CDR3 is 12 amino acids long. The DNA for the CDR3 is TGTGCCAGTACGCCGGGGGCAGAGACCCAGTACTTC. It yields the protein CASTPGAETQYF.

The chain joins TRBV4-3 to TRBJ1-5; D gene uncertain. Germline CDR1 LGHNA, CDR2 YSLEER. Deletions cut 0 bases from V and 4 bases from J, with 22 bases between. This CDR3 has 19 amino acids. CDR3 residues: CASSQERAGVGRRNQPQHF. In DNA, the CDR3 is TGCGCCAGCAGCCAAGAGCGGGCCGGGGTGGGGAGGAGAAATCAGCCCCAGCATTTT.

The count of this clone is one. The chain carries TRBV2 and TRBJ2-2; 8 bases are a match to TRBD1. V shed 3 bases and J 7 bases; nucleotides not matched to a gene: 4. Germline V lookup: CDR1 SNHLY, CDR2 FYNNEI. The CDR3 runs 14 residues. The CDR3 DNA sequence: TGTGCCAGCAGTGATCAGGGGGCGAACGGGGAGCTGTTTTTT. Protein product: CASSDQGANGELFF. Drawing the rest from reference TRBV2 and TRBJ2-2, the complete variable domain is EPEVTQTPSHQVTQMGQEVILRCVPISNHLYFYWYRQILGQKVEFLVSFYNNEISEKSEIFDDQFSVERPDGSNFTLKIRSTKLEDSAMYFCASSDQGANGELFFGEGSRLTVL.

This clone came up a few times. The DNA of the CDR3 is TGTGCCAGCAACCCATCCCCCCAGGGTCTAGAGACCCAGTACTTC. It translates to CASNPSPQGLETQYF. The chain joins TRBV7-6 to TRBJ2-5; a weak D match, TRBD1 (5 bases). The CDR3 covers 15 residues. V was shortened by 7 bases and J by 4 bases, with 19 bases between the two germline ends. Germline CDR1 SGHVS, CDR2 FNYEAQ.

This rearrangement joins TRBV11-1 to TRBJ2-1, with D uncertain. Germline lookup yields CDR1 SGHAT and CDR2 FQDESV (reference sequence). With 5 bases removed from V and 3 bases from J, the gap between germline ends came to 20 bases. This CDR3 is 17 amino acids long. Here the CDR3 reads CASSLRKVAWGYNEQFF. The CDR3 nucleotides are TGTGCCAGCAGCCTGAGAAAAGTGGCTTGGGGCTACAATGAGCAGTTCTTC.

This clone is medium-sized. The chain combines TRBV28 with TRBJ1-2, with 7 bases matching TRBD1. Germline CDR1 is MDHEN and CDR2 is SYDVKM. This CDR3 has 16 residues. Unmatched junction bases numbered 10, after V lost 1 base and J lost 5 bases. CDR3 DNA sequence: TGTGCCAGCAGTTTATCCGTGACAGGGAAACTTTATGGCTACACCTTC. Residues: CASSLSVTGKLYGYTF.

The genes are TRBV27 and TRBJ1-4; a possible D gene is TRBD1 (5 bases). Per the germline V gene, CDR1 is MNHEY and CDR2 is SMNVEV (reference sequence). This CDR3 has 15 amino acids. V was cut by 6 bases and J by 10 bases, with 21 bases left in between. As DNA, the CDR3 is TGTGCCAGCAGCCAAATTCAGGGTGGGAGAAGAAAACTGTTTTTT. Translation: CASSQIQGGRRKLFF.

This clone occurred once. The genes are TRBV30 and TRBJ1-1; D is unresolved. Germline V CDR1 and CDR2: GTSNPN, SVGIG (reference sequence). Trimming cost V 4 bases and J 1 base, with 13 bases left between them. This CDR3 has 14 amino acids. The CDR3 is CAWTPGQWNTEAFF. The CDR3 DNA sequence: TGTGCCTGGACCCCCGGGCAGTGGAACACTGAAGCTTTCTTT. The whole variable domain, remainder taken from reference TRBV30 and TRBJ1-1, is SQTIHQWPATLVQPVGSPLSLECTVEGTSNPNLYWYRQAAGRGLQLLFYSVGIGQISSEVPQNLSASRPQDRQFILSSKKLLLSDSGFYLCAWTPGQWNTEAFFGQGTRLTVV.

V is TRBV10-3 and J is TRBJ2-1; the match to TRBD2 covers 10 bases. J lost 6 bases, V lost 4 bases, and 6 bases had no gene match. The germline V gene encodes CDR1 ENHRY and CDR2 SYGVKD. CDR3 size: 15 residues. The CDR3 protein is CAISAGLAVINEQFF. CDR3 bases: TGTGCCATCAGTGCCGGACTAGCGGTAATCAATGAGCAGTTCTTC.

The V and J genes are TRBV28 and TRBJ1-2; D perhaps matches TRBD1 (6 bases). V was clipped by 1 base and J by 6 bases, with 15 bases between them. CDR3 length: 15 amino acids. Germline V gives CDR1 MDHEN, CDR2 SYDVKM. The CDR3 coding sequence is TGTGCCAGCAGTTTATCCTTTACCGCAGGGGATGGCTACACCTTC. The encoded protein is CASSLSFTAGDGYTF.

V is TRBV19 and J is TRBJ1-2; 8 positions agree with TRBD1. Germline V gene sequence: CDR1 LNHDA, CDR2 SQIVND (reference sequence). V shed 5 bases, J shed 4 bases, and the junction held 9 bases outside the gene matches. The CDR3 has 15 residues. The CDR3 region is CASSPHYRGTYGYTF. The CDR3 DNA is TGTGCCAGTAGTCCTCATTACAGGGGGACCTATGGCTACACCTTC.

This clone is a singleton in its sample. CDR3 loop: CATLRVNYGYTF. CDR3 nucleotides: TGTGCCACGCTCCGTGTTAACTATGGCTACACCTTC. This chain uses TRBV28 with TRBJ1-2; D remains ambiguous. V was trimmed by 10 bases and J by 1 base, leaving 10 bases between them. The CDR3 sequence is 12 residues long. Looked up from germline, CDR1 is MDHEN and CDR2 is SYDVKM.

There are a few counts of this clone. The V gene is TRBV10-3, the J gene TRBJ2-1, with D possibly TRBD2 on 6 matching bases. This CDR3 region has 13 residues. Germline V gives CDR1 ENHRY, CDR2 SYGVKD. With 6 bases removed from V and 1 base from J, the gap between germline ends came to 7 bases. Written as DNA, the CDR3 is TGTGCCATCAGGGCGGGATCCTACAATGAGCAGTTCTTC. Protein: CAIRAGSYNEQFF.

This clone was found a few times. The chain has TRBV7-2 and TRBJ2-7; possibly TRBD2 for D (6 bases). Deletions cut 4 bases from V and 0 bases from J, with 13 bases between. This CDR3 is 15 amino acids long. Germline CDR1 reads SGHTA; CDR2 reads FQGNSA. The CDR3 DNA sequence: TGTGCCAGCAGCTCGGGGGACTCCAACTCCTACGAGCAGTACTTC. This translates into CASSSGDSNSYEQYF.

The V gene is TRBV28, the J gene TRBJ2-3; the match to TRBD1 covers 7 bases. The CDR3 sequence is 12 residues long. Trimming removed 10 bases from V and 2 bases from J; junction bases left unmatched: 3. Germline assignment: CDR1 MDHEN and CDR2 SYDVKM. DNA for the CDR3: TGTGCCACGGGACAGAACACAGATACGCAGTATTTT. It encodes CATGQNTDTQYF. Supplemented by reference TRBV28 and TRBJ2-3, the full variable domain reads DVKVTQSSRYLVKRTGEKVFLECVQDMDHENMFWYRQDPGLGLRLIYFSYDVKMKEKGDIPEGYSVSREKKERFSLILESASTNQTSMYLCATGQNTDTQYFGPGTRLTVL.

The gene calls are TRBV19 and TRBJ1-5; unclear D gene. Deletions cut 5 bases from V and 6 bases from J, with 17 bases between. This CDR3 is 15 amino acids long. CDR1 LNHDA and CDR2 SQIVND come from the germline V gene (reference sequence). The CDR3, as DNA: TGTGCCAGTAGTCCGCTTTTAGAATCGGGTCAGCCCCAGCATTTT. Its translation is CASSPLLESGQPQHF.

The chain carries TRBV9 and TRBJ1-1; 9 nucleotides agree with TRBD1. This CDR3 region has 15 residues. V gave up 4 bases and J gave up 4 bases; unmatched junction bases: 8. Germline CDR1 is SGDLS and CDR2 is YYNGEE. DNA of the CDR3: TGTGCCAGCAGCCCCCGGACAGGGGCTTTCACTGAAGCTTTCTTT. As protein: CASSPRTGAFTEAFF.

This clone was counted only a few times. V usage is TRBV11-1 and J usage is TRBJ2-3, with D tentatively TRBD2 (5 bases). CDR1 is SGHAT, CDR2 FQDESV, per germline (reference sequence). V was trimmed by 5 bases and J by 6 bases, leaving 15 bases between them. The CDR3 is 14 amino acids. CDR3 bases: TGTGCCAGCAGCCAAGCCGGACCGGGGGATACGCAGTATTTT. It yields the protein CASSQAGPGDTQYF.

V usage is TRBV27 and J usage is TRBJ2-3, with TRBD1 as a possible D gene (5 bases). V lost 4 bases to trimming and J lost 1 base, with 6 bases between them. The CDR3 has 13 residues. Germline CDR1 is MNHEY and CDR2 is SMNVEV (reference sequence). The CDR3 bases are TGTGCCAGCAGTTCCAGGGGCACAGATACGCAGTATTTT. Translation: CASSSRGTDTQYF.

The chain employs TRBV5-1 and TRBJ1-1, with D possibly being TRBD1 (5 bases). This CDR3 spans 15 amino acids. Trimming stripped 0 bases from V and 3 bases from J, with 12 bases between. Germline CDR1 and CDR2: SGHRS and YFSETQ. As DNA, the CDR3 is TGCGCCAGCAGCTTGGCAGCAGGGTGGGACACTGAAGCTTTCTTT. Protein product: CASSLAAGWDTEAFF.

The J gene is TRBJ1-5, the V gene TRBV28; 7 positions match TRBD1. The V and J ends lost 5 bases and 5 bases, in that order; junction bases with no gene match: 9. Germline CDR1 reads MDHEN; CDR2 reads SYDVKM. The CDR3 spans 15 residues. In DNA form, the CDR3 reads TGTGCCAGCAGTCCCCGTGGACAGGCGGATCAGCCCCAGCATTTT. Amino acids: CASSPRGQADQPQHF. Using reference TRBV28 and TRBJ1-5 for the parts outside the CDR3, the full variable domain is DVKVTQSSRYLVKRTGEKVFLECVQDMDHENMFWYRQDPGLGLRLIYFSYDVKMKEKGDIPEGYSVSREKKERFSLILESASTNQTSMYLCASSPRGQADQPQHFGDGTRLSIL.

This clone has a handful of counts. This chain's CDR3 is CASSPRGLAGGLSYEQYF. CDR3 coding DNA: TGTGCCAGCTCACCACGGGGACTAGCGGGAGGATTGTCCTACGAGCAGTACTTC. This rearrangement joins TRBV18 to TRBJ2-7, with TRBD2 matching 15 bases. V gave up 1 base and J gave up 1 base; unmatched junction bases: 5. Looked up from germline, CDR1 is KGHSH and CDR2 is LQKENI. The CDR3 covers 18 residues.

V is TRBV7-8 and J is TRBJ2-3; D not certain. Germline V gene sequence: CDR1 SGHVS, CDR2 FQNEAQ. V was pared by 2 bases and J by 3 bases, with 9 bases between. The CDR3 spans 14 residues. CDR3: CASSLYRATDTQYF. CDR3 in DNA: TGTGCCAGCAGCTTATATAGGGCGACAGATACGCAGTATTTT.

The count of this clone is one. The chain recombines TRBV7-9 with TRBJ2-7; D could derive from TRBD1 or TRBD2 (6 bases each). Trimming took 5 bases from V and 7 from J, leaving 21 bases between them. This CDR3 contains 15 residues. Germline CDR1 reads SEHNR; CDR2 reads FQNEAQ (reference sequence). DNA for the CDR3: TGTGCCAGCAGCATCTCCGGGAGTCTTAGGGGGGAGCAGTACTTC. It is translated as CASSISGSLRGEQYF.

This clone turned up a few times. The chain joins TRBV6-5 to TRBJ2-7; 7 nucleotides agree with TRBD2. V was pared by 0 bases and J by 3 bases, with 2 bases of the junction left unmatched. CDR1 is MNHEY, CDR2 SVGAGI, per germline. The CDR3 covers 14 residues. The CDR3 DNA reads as TGTGCCAGCAGTTACTCGCCGGGGGGCTACGAGCAGTACGTC. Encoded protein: CASSYSPGGYEQYV.

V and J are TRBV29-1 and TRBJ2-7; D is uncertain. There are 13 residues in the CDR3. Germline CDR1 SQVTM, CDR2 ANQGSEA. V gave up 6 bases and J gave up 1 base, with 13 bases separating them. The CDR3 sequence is CSVHIGRSYEQYF. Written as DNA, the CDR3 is TGCAGCGTCCACATCGGAAGGTCCTACGAGCAGTACTTC.